This T cell receptor beta chain originates from a study of naive and memory T cell subsets. An oligonucleotide containing a UMI was ligated to the 3' end of TCR cDNA. Unsorted total RNA, roughly 1 to 1,100 ng, was DNase treated before reverse transcription. Four PCR rounds used nested alpha and beta constant region primers plus the SP2 primer. Blood and skin TCR RNA was reverse transcribed with alpha and beta constant primers. A single record per CDR3 protein comes from TCRdb applying MiXCR to the 5' RACE reads. This repertoire shows about 62,000 distinct CDR3 sequences, more than 6% found once; its top ten account for about a fifth. This clonotype occurred a few times. The CDR3 runs to 18 residues. The V end was cut by 5 bases, the J end by 10 bases, with 31 bases between. Germline V CDR1 and CDR2: SGHRS, YFSETQ.

The rearrangement joins TRBV5-1 to TRBJ2-1; TRBD2 might be the D (7 bases). The clonotype comes from a female donor in good health. CDR3 residues: CASSLTGPSLEGGTEQFF. CDR3 DNA: TGCGCCAGCAGTTTAACAGGCCCCTCTTTGGAGGGGGGGACCGAGCAGTTCTTC.